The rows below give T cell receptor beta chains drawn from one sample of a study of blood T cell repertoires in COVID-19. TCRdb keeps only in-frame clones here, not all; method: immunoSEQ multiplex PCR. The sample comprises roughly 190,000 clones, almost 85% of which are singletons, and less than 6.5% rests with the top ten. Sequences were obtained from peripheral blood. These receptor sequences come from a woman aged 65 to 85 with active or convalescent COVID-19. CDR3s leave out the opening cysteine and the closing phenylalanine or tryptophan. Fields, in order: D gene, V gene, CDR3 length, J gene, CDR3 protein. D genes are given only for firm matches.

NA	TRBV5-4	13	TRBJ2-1	ASSRDGSSYNEQF
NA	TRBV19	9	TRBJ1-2	ASSGGRGYT
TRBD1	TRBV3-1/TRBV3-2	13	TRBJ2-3	ASSQAGQGADTQY
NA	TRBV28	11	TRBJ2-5	ASSFDGEARIY
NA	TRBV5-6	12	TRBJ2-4	ASSLGQGLGIQY
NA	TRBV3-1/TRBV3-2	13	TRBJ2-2	ASRAHGTHTGELF
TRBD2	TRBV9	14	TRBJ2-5	ASSDGLAGLSETQY
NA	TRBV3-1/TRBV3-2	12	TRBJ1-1	ASRRDKPNTEAF
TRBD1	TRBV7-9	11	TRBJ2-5	ASSLAGGETQY
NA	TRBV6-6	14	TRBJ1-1	ASSPHIDLKNTEAF
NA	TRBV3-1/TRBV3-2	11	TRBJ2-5	ASSPYSAETQY
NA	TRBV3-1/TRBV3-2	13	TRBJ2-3	ASSPGTSRGDTQY
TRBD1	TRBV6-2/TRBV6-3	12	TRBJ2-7	ASSSRPTGTEQY
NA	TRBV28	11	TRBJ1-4	ASSVGGSEKLF
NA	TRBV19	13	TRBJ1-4	AASYSTERAEKLF
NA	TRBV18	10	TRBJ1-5	ASSLGQGPQH